This T cell receptor (beta chain) was captured by sequencing in a study of identifying expanded T cells in peripheral blood. Study results and caveats: Across healthy donors, higher total template counts meant significantly greater roughly 2-week count variance.

The germline gives CDR1 SGHAT, CDR2 FQNNGV. The V end lost 2 bases, the J end lost 0 bases, and 10 bases lay between the germline ends. This CDR3 contains 15 residues. Here immunoSEQ multiplex PCR was the method, and the copy in TCRdb shows in-frame clones only, minus some. Of 80,000 or so clones listed, 84% are singletons. As regards this clone: What it binds is unknown.

During the collection period, no donor immune events like infections were recorded. The specimen sequenced was blood. The chain links TRBV11-2 to TRBJ1-2; the D is unclear. This TCR came from a person aged 18 to 75 in good health. The CDR3: CASSLRLDANYGYTF. The CDR3 region has the DNA TGTGCCAGCAGCTTACGCCTCGACGCTAACTATGGCTACACCTTC.